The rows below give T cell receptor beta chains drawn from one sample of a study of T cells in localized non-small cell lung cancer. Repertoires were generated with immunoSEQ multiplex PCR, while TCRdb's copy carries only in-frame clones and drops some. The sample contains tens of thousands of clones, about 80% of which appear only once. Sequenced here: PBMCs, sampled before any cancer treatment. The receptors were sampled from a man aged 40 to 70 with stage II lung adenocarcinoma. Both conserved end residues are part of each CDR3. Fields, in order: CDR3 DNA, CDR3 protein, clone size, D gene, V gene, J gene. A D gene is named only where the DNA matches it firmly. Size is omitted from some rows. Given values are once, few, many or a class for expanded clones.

TGCAGTGCGCTCGACGGCAGGGAAGCTTTCTTT	CSALDGREAFF	.	.	TRBV20-1	TRBJ1-1
TGTGCCAGCAGCTTAGGAGAGACCCAGTACTTC	CASSLGETQYF	.	.	TRBV11-2	TRBJ2-5
TGCGCCAGCAGCTTAGTGACAGGGGGCTATGGCTACACCTTC	CASSLVTGGYGYTF	.	TRBD1	TRBV5-1	TRBJ1-2
TGTGCCAGCAGTCCCGGGACTAGCAAAGAGACCCAGTACTTC	CASSPGTSKETQYF	.	TRBD2	TRBV27	TRBJ2-5
TGCGCCAGCAGCTTAGGGGCAGGGGGCTATGGCTACACCTTC	CASSLGAGGYGYTF	.	TRBD1	TRBV5-1	TRBJ1-2
TGTGCCAGTAGCCCGGAGGGGGGTCCTGGAAACACCATATATTTT	CASSPEGGPGNTIYF	.	.	TRBV19	TRBJ1-3
TGCGCCAGCAGCCCTTCAAGAGCGGGGGCCAGCACAGATACGCAGTATTTT	CASSPSRAGASTDTQYF	once	TRBD2	TRBV5-1	TRBJ2-3
TGCGCCAGCAGTCACCCACAGGGAGAGCAGTTCTTC	CASSHPQGEQFF	.	.	TRBV10-1	TRBJ2-1
TGTGCCAGCAGCTTGGCCTGGGACATCGAGACCTACGAGCAGTACTTC	CASSLAWDIETYEQYF	.	.	TRBV5-6	TRBJ2-7
TGTGCCAGCAGCGAAATGGGGAGGATCACAGATACGCAGTATTTT	CASSEMGRITDTQYF	.	.	TRBV7-3	TRBJ2-3
TGTGCCAGCAGCGAATCGGACGTGAGGGGTGAAAAACTGTTTTTT	CASSESDVRGEKLFF	.	.	TRBV9	TRBJ1-4
TGTGCCTGGAGCGACATACCCTCGTACATGGGGGAAGATACGCAGTATTTT	CAWSDIPSYMGEDTQYF	.	.	TRBV30	TRBJ2-3
TGTGCCATTCGACTAGCTACGGACAATGAGCAGTTCTTC	CAIRLATDNEQFF	.	TRBD2	TRBV10-3	TRBJ2-1
TGTGCCAGCAGCTTAGTCCCCTATCGGGGAGAGTCCCAGCATTTT	CASSLVPYRGESQHF	.	.	TRBV11-2	TRBJ1-5
TGTGCCAGCAGCTTTACCTCGACAGGGGCAAACACTGAAGCTTTCTTT	CASSFTSTGANTEAFF	.	TRBD1	TRBV7-3	TRBJ1-1
TGTGCCAGCAGCTTAAGATCTAAAGAGGCTTTCTTT	CASSLRSKEAFF	.	.	TRBV11-2	TRBJ1-1
TGTGCCAGCAGCTACTCGGGACAGGGGACCACTGAAGCTTTCTTT	CASSYSGQGTTEAFF	.	TRBD1	TRBV7-2	TRBJ1-1
TGCAGCGTTGGGAGGGCAGGGGGAGGCGAAAAACTGTTTTTT	CSVGRAGGGEKLFF	.	TRBD1	TRBV29-1	TRBJ1-4
TGTGCCAGCAGTTCCAATGTCCAGCCCCAGCATTTT	CASSSNVQPQHF	.	.	TRBV28	TRBJ1-5
TGTGCCAGCAGCTTAGGTCCAGGCGAGGACTATGGCTACACCTTC	CASSLGPGEDYGYTF	few	.	TRBV11-3	TRBJ1-2
TGTGCCAGCAGCATATATGGGCCAGGGTATGAGGTCTATGGCTACACCTTC	CASSIYGPGYEVYGYTF	.	.	TRBV11-2	TRBJ1-2
TGTGCCAGCAGCTTAGCGGGACTAGAGGCCGAGACCCAGTACTTC	CASSLAGLEAETQYF	.	TRBD2	TRBV11-3	TRBJ2-5
TGCGCCAGCAGCCAAGACCGTAACAATGAGCAGTTCTTC	CASSQDRNNEQFF	.	.	TRBV4-3	TRBJ2-1
TGCAGCGTTGTTGAAGGGAATGAAGCTTTCTTT	CSVVEGNEAFF	.	.	TRBV29-1	TRBJ1-1
TGCGCCAGCAGCAGCACGGGGATAGATACGCAGTATTTT	CASSSTGIDTQYF	.	.	TRBV4-1	TRBJ2-3
TGTGCCTGGAGTGTAAGGGGAGGGACAGATACGCAGTATTTT	CAWSVRGGTDTQYF	.	TRBD2	TRBV30	TRBJ2-3
TGTGCCAGCAGCCAGGTACTGGGATCAACTAATGAAAAACTGTTTTTT	CASSQVLGSTNEKLFF	.	.	TRBV4-2	TRBJ1-4
TGTGCCAGCAGCTTTAATGAAAAACTGTTTTTT	CASSFNEKLFF	few	.	TRBV7-9	TRBJ1-4
TGCAGCGTTGACAGTAAAGGACAGGATATTGACGAGCAGTACTTC	CSVDSKGQDIDEQYF	.	TRBD1	TRBV29-1	TRBJ2-7
TGTGCCAGCAGTTCCGGGACTAGCCAAGATACGCAGTATTTT	CASSSGTSQDTQYF	once	TRBD2	TRBV5-4	TRBJ2-3
TGTGCCAGTAGTAGGGCTTCGGGGACAGGCGCCTACGAGCAGTACTTC	CASSRASGTGAYEQYF	.	TRBD1	TRBV19	TRBJ2-7
TGCGCCAGCAGCACCAGCGGGACGGAGTACAATGAGCAGTTCTTC	CASSTSGTEYNEQFF	.	TRBD2	TRBV5-1	TRBJ2-1
TGTGCCAGCAGCTCGCAAGCCGGGACTGAAGCTTTCTTT	CASSSQAGTEAFF	.	.	TRBV7-3	TRBJ1-1
TGTGCCAGCAGCTTGGTCGGGGGTACGCAGTATTTT	CASSLVGGTQYF	.	.	TRBV7-2	TRBJ2-3
TGTGCCAGCGGGTCCCACACAACTAATGAAAAACTGTTTTTT	CASGSHTTNEKLFF	few	.	TRBV6-1	TRBJ1-4
TGTGCCTGGAGTATGCCGAGGGTTTTTGTTTCTGGAAACACCATATATTTT	CAWSMPRVFVSGNTIYF	.	.	TRBV30	TRBJ1-3
TGTGCCAGCAGGACAGGACTCATCACTGAAGCTTTCTTT	CASRTGLITEAFF	once	.	TRBV2	TRBJ1-1
TGTGCCAGCAGTTTATCAACCGATAACTATGGCTACACCTTC	CASSLSTDNYGYTF	.	.	TRBV27	TRBJ1-2
TGTGCCAGCGACCGGGGCACCGGGGAGCTGTTTTTT	CASDRGTGELFF	.	.	TRBV7-9	TRBJ2-2
TGTGCCAGCAGTTTGCCTCAGTTAGAGGCCGAGCAGTACTTC	CASSLPQLEAEQYF	.	.	TRBV6-6	TRBJ2-7
TGTGCCAGCAGCTTGAAGGGTGGGGAGCAGTTCTTC	CASSLKGGEQFF	.	.	TRBV2	TRBJ2-1
TGTGCCAGCAGTTTACAGGGACCGGGGATTTATGGCTACACCTTC	CASSLQGPGIYGYTF	.	.	TRBV27	TRBJ1-2